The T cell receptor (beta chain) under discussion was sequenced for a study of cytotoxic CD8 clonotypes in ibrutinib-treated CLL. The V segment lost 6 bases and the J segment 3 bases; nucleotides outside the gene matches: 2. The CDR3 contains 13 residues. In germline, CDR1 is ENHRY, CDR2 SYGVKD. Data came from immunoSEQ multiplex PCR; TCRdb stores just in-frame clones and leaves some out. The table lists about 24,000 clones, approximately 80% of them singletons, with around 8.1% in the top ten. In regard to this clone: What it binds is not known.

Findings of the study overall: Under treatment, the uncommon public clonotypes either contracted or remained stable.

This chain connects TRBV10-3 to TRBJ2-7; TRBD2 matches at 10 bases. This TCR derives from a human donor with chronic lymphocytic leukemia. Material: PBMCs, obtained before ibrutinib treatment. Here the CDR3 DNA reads TGTGCCATCAGGGGGACTAGCGTCTACGAGCAGTACTTC. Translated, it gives CAIRGTSVYEQYF.